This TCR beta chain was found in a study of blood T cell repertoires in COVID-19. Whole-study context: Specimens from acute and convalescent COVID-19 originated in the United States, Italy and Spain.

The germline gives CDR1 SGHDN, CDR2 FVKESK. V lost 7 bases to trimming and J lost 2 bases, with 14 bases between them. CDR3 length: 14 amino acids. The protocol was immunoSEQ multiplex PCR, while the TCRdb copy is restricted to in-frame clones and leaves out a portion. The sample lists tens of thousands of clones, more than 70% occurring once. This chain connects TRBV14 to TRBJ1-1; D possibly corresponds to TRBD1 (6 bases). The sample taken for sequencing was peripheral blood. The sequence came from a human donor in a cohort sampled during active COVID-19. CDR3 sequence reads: CASTLGGGNTEAFF. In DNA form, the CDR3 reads TGTGCCAGCACACTTGGGGGCGGCAACACTGAAGCTTTCTTT.